The source of this T cell receptor beta chain is a study of shared clonotypes between healthy human individuals. Study-level results: Non-shared clonotypes had lower generation probabilities than clonotypes shared by all four sorted-subset donors.

About this clone itself: Its specificity is not known.

Deep was the level used in running the assay. Every immunoSEQ plate was one replicate of a subset's evenly spread DNA. Method: immunoSEQ multiplex PCR; TCRdb's copy keeps in-frame clones and lacks some. Among about 610,000 clones listed, around 96% were seen once. CD45RO negativity and positive selection for CCR7 defined naive CD8 cells, a population that excluded terminally differentiated effector memory CD45RA+ cells. J gave up 3 bases and V 2 bases, and 6 bases lay outside the gene matches. Germline V gene data show CDR1 as MNHNS and CDR2 as SASEGT. There are 16 residues in the CDR3. Specimen: naive CD8+ T cells sorted from blood. V and J are TRBV6-1 and TRBJ2-3, with 9 positions matching TRBD2. The sequence came from a woman between 25 and 40 years old in good health. CDR3 in DNA: TGTGCCAGCAGTGAATATGGCGGGAGGGGGACAGATACGCAGTATTTT. This gives the protein CASSEYGGRGTDTQYF.